The 18 T cell receptor beta chains given below trace back to one sample, sequenced in a study of OX40 agonist ivuxolimab in advanced cancers. Clones were read by immunoSEQ multiplex PCR, and TCRdb kept only the in-frame ones, dropping some. Of approximately 64,000 clones listed, 80% to 90% are singletons. Sequenced material: CD4+ or CD8+ T cells sorted from blood, taken in a trial of the OX40 agonist ivuxolimab. These receptors were collected from an adult with an advanced solid tumor such as melanoma, head and neck, liver or kidney cancer.

This chain uses TRBV19 with TRBJ2-2; possible D gene TRBD1, 5 bases. The CDR3 is 16 residues long. The V end was cut by 2 bases, the J end by 0 bases, with 10 bases between. CDR1 and CDR2 (germline): LNHDA, SQIVND (reference sequence). The CDR3 protein is CASSIWGRANTGELFF. CDR3 in DNA: TGTGCCAGTAGTATATGGGGCAGAGCGAACACCGGGGAGCTGTTTTTT.

In regard to this clone: The conserved phenylalanine or tryptophan is not found at the CDR3 terminus, so this likely reflects a read error. Because the CDR3's place on the DNA is in doubt, the DNA is left out and the CDR3 is given as listed by TCRdb. The chain recombines TRBV6-1 with TRBJ1-2. The CDR3 has 11 residues if both end residues are counted. Germline CDR1 is MNHNS and CDR2 is SASEGT. CDR3 residues: CASSELLDHSL.

The chain joins TRBV11-1 to TRBJ2-3; D may be TRBD1 (8 bases). V was cut by 5 bases and J by 6 bases, with 15 bases left in between. This CDR3 spans 14 amino acids. Germline V gene data show CDR1 as SGHAT and CDR2 as FQDESV (reference sequence). CDR3 in DNA: TGTGCCAGCAGCGACAGGGGCGGGGGCGATACGCAGTATTTT. Translating gives CASSDRGGGDTQYF.

The CDR3 region is CASSDLKLGVNSPLHF. CDR3 coding DNA: TGTGCCAGCTCCGACCTTAAACTTGGGGTCAATTCACCCCTCCACTTT. The J gene is TRBJ1-6, the V gene TRBV18; no firm D call. From germline, CDR1 is KGHSH and CDR2 LQKENI. The CDR3 loop spans 16 amino acids. V lost 6 bases, J lost 7 bases, and 19 bases lay in between.

The chain recombines TRBV4-3 with TRBJ2-5; 7 nucleotides match TRBD2. There are 16 residues in the CDR3. Germline V CDR1 and CDR2: LGHNA, YSLEER. V dropped 0 bases and J dropped 4; count of bases not matched to a gene: 8. The CDR3, as DNA: TGCGCCAGCAGCCAAGATCTTTATGCGGGGGTAGAGACCCAGTACTTC. This encodes CASSQDLYAGVETQYF.

The chain is built from TRBV6-1 and TRBJ1-6; 8 bases agree with TRBD1. The ends lost 6 bases at V and 7 bases at J; junction bases unmatched: 8. The germline V gene has CDR1 MNHNS and CDR2 SASEGT. This CDR3 has 15 residues. The CDR3 loop reads CASSPLTGANSPLHF. The CDR3 region has the DNA TGTGCCAGCAGCCCCCTGACAGGGGCCAATTCACCCCTCCACTTT.

The chain uses TRBV4-3 and TRBJ2-3; possibly TRBD2 for D (5 bases). V was shortened by 5 bases and J by 4 bases, with 16 bases between the two germline ends. Germline-derived CDR1 and CDR2 are LGHNA and YSLEER. CDR3 length equals 15 residues. The CDR3 DNA is TGCGCCAGCAGCGCCGGGGTGAGTGACGCAGATACGCAGTATTTT. Its translation is CASSAGVSDADTQYF.

This clone appeared once. Other DNA sequences in the same sample also yield this CDR3. The chain joins TRBV20-1 to TRBJ2-7, with D hard to call. The germline CDR1 and CDR2 sequences are DFQATT and SNEGSKA (reference sequence). Trimming cost V 6 bases and J 2 bases, with 8 bases left between them. The CDR3 loop spans 11 amino acids. The CDR3 protein is CSATDTYEQYF. The CDR3 region has the DNA TGCAGTGCCACCGACACCTACGAGCAGTACTTC.

The chain combines TRBV4-1 with TRBJ2-6, with D possibly being TRBD2 (5 bases). Germline V gene lookup returns CDR1 MGHRA and CDR2 YSYEKL. The CDR3 is 16 amino acids. V was clipped by 3 bases and J by 2 bases, with 11 bases between them. Here the CDR3 DNA reads TGCGCCAGCAGCCACCCCGGGGAGACTGGGGCCAACGTCCTGACTTTC. This gives the protein CASSHPGETGANVLTF.

The rearrangement links TRBV9 to TRBJ1-2; D remains unclear. This CDR3 region has 13 residues. Trimming left V 4 bases short and J 8 bases short, with 15 bases between. CDR1 and CDR2 from the germline V gene are SGDLS and YYNGEE. The CDR3 DNA follows: TGTGCCAGCAGCTCCCGTGGCGGATGGGGCTACACCTTC. Translating it yields CASSSRGGWGYTF.

The chain has TRBV7-9 and TRBJ2-1; D uncertain. The germline V gene has CDR1 SEHNR and CDR2 FQNEAQ (reference sequence). Trimming left V 0 bases short and J 6 bases short, with 21 bases between. The CDR3 totals 18 residues. CDR3 protein: CASSLARLLLRRTNEQFF. CDR3 bases: TGTGCCAGCAGCTTAGCCCGTCTCCTACTCCGACGGACCAATGAGCAGTTCTTC.

The chain recombines TRBV5-8 with TRBJ1-1; D might be TRBD1 (6 bases). With 4 bases removed from V and 0 bases from J, the gap between germline ends came to 19 bases. Germline V gene sequence: CDR1 SGHTS, CDR2 YDEGEE. The CDR3 spans 17 residues. The CDR3 nucleotides read TGTGCCAGCAGCAATCCCACGGGGGCGCCCATGAACACTGAAGCTTTCTTT. Translated, it gives CASSNPTGAPMNTEAFF.

The rearrangement uses TRBV7-7 and TRBJ2-5; possible D gene TRBD2, 7 bases. V lost 5 bases and J lost 5, with 12 bases in between. The CDR3 consists of 13 residues. Germline CDR1 and CDR2: SSHAT and FNYEAQ (reference sequence). CDR3 protein: CASSPGGLETQYF. The CDR3 coding sequence is TGTGCCAGCAGCCCCGGGGGGCTGGAGACCCAGTACTTC.

The chain uses TRBV7-9 and TRBJ2-7; D assignment may be TRBD1 or TRBD2 (5 bases each). In germline, CDR1 is SEHNR, CDR2 FQNEAQ (reference sequence). The ends were cut back, 4 bases at V and 3 bases at J, with 7 bases in the middle. The CDR3 is made up of 12 amino acids. CDR3 amino acids: CASSWDGYEQYF. CDR3 DNA: TGTGCCAGCAGCTGGGACGGCTACGAGCAGTACTTC.

V and J are TRBV6-1 and TRBJ2-7, with D tentatively TRBD1 or TRBD2 (5 bases each). The germline gives CDR1 MNHNS, CDR2 SASEGT. The CDR3 consists of 14 residues. Trimming cost V 10 bases and J 2 bases, with 18 bases left between them. CDR3 in amino acids: CAIPSGRGTYEQYF. CDR3 nucleotides: TGTGCCATCCCCTCGGGACGGGGAACCTACGAGCAGTACTTC.

This chain connects TRBV4-1 to TRBJ1-3; D is undetermined. Deletions cut 3 bases from V and 0 bases from J, with 15 bases between. The CDR3 loop spans 17 amino acids. Germline V CDR1 and CDR2: MGHRA, YSYEKL. For the CDR3, the DNA is TGCGCCAGCAGCCACCCCCCGGACTTCGGCTCTGGAAACACCATATATTTT. This sequence encodes CASSHPPDFGSGNTIYF.

The rearrangement joins TRBV7-9 to TRBJ2-7; a possible D gene is TRBD1 (5 bases). CDR3 size: 14 residues. The V gene lost 5 bases and the J gene lost 2 bases, with 13 bases spanning the gap. The V gene's germline CDR1 is SEHNR and CDR2 FQNEAQ (reference sequence). CDR3 residues: CASSVLRAPYEQYF. The DNA of the CDR3 is TGTGCCAGCAGCGTGCTCAGGGCCCCCTACGAGCAGTACTTC.

This chain connects TRBV30 to TRBJ1-1; D remains unclear. V was trimmed by 4 bases and J by 2 bases, leaving 11 bases between them. The CDR3 consists of 13 residues. Germline CDR1 GTSNPN, CDR2 SVGIG (reference sequence). The CDR3 spells CAWNRVINTEAFF. Written as DNA, the CDR3 is TGTGCCTGGAATCGTGTAATTAACACTGAAGCTTTCTTT.